This T cell receptor beta chain was recorded in a study of TIL therapy for anti-PD-1-resistant metastatic lung cancer. Losses at the gene ends were 2 bases for V and 1 base for J; bases not matched to a gene: 14. This CDR3 comprises 21 residues. The libraries were made with immunoSEQ v3. Clones were read by immunoSEQ multiplex PCR, and TCRdb kept only the in-frame ones, dropping some. Of 36,000 or so clones listed, roughly 70% are singletons. Time point here: pre-treatment sample, taken before nivolumab and TIL therapy. Material: blood, obtained at baseline. The sequence was collected from a person aged 25-85 years with non-small cell lung cancer. The chain employs TRBV23-1 and TRBJ2-4, with TRBD2 matching 13 bases. TRBV23-1 is an ORF, and what it does is uncertain. Written as DNA, the CDR3 is TGCGCCAGCAGTCAAGACCCGATACTAGCGGGAGGGCCTTTGGCCAAAAACATTCAGTACTTC. It is translated as CASSQDPILAGGPLAKNIQYF.